These T cell receptor beta chains were read from a single sample in a study of blood T cell repertoires in COVID-19. Some clones are missing from TCRdb's copy, which holds only in-frame ones; the method was immunoSEQ multiplex PCR. The table has roughly 290,000 clones, more than 75% seen once. Sequencing was carried out using peripheral blood. The receptors derive from a woman aged 25 to 45 who had recovered from COVID-19. CDR3s include the opening cysteine and the closing phenylalanine or tryptophan. The D gene is left open where the match is weak. Clone size appears in some rows only: once, few, many, or a class for an expanded clone.

TRBJ1-2 NA NA TRBV20-1 11 TGCAGTGCTAGTAAGGGGGGGCCTTACACCTTC CSASKGGPYTF
TRBJ1-2 NA NA TRBV12-2 11 TGTGCAAGTCGCCCTAGATATGGCTACACCTTC CASRPRYGYTF
TRBJ1-2 NA NA TRBV27 14 TGTGCCAGCAGTTTATCATCTGGCGGCTATGGCTACACCTTC CASSLSSGGYGYTF
TRBJ1-1 NA NA TRBV27 15 TGTGCCAGCAGTTTATCGGGACAAGCGAACACTGAAGCTTTCTTT CASSLSGQANTEAFF
TRBJ1-5 NA TRBD1 TRBV7-9 16 TGTGCCAGCAGCTTAGCGACAGGGGGCCTCAATCAGCCCCAGCATTTT CASSLATGGLNQPQHF
TRBJ1-2 few TRBD1 TRBV2 13 TGTGCCAGCAGTCTCAGGGGGAGTAGGGGCTACACCTTC CASSLRGSRGYTF
TRBJ1-5 NA TRBD1 TRBV27 16 TGTGCCAGCAGTAGCACCGGGACAGGGATCAATCAGCCCCAGCATTTT CASSSTGTGINQPQHF
TRBJ1-5 once TRBD1 TRBV6-5 14 TGTGCCAGCAGTCGGACAGGCGGCAATCAGCCCCAGCATTTT CASSRTGGNQPQHF
TRBJ2-7 NA NA TRBV19 13 TGTGCCAGTAGTATTGAGGCAGACTACGAGCAGTACTTC CASSIEADYEQYF
TRBJ2-4 NA NA TRBV24-1 16 TGTGCCACCAGTGATACCAGGGTGACAGGCAAAAACATTCAGTACTTC CATSDTRVTGKNIQYF
TRBJ2-2 NA NA TRBV2 12 TGTGCCAGCAGGAGAGGTCCCGGGGAGCTGTTTTTT CASRRGPGELFF
TRBJ2-5 NA TRBD2 TRBV7-9 18 TGTGCCAGCAGCCCAAGGATTAGGACTAGCGGGGTCGGGGAGACCCAGTACTTC CASSPRIRTSGVGETQYF
TRBJ1-3 NA TRBD1 TRBV5-4 16 TGTGCCAGCAGCAGGGACAGGGAGAGCTCTGGAAACACCATATATTTT CASSRDRESSGNTIYF
TRBJ1-2 NA TRBD1 TRBV2 15 TGTGCCAGCAGTGAAAAGGACAGGGCGAGCTATGGCTACACCTTC CASSEKDRASYGYTF
TRBJ2-2 once NA TRBV3-1/TRBV3-2 16 TGTGCCAGCAGCCAAGTTATAGGGACAAACACCGGGGAGCTGTTTTTT CASSQVIGTNTGELFF
TRBJ2-2 NA TRBD1 TRBV9 14 TGTGCCAGCGGGACAGGCTTACCGACCGGGGAGCTGTTTTTT CASGTGLPTGELFF
TRBJ2-2 once TRBD2 TRBV13 17 TGTGCCAGCAGCTTAGTCCCTAGCGGGAGAGGCACCGGGGAGCTGTTTTTT CASSLVPSGRGTGELFF
TRBJ1-2 few NA TRBV6-2/TRBV6-3 14 TGTGCCAGCAGTGGGACATCGCCAAGCTATGGCTACACCTTC CASSGTSPSYGYTF
TRBJ1-6 NA NA TRBV6-1 17 TGTGCCAGCAGTGGGGGGGTTACTCGCTCCTATAATTCACCCCTCCACTTT CASSGGVTRSYNSPLHF
TRBJ2-7 NA NA TRBV27 14 TGTGCCAGCAGTCCCCGTGGAGTACATTACGAGCAGTACTTC CASSPRGVHYEQYF
TRBJ2-2 NA TRBD2 TRBV29-1 14 TGCAGCGTTTTCGGGACTACCAACACCGGGGAGCTGTTTTTT CSVFGTTNTGELFF
TRBJ1-2 NA NA TRBV7-2 18 TGTGCCAGCACCACGGGGAGGGGGGGCCGAATGGATAACTATGGCTACACCTTC CASTTGRGGRMDNYGYTF